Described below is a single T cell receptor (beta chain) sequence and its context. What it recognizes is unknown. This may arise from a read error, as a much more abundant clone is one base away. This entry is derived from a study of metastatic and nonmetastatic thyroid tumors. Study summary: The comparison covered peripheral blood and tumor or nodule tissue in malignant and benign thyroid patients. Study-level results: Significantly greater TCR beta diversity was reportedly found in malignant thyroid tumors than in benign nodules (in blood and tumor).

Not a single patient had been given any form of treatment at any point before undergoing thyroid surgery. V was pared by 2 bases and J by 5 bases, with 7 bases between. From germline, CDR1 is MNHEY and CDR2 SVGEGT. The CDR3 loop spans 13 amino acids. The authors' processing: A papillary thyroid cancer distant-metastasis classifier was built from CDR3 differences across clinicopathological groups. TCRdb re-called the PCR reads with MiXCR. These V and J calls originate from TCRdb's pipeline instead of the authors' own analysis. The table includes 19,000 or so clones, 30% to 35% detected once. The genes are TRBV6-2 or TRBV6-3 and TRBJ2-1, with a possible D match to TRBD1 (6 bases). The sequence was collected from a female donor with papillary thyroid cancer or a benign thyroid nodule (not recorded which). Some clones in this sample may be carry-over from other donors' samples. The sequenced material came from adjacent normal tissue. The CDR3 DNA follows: TGTGCCAGCAGTTACCGGGACAACAATGAGCAGTTCTTC. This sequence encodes CASSYRDNNEQFF.